This T cell receptor beta chain appears in the sequencing data of a study of shared clonotypes between healthy human individuals. Under the authors' procedure: In the immunoSEQ data, sequences were junction-only and lacked quality scores, so filtering differed. Only in-frame clones appear in the TCRdb table, and some are missing; sequencing was by immunoSEQ multiplex PCR. D and trimming come from the DNA, and the V and J calls and clone size come from that table. The sample holds 2.3 million or so clones, more than 85% seen once. This clone was seen a single time. The ends were cut back, 5 bases at V and 2 bases at J, with 15 bases in the middle. The CDR3 is 15 amino acids. In germline, CDR1 is SGHTA, CDR2 FQGNSA.

This receptor was taken from a young man in good health. Some clones in this sample may be carry-over from other donors' samples. The chain combines TRBV7-2 with TRBJ1-2; D might be TRBD1 (5 bases). The specimen sequenced was naive CD4+ T cells from PBMCs. Indicated subset: CD45RA+ positively selected. This CDR3 is CASSPLIGANYGYTF. In DNA, the CDR3 is TGTGCCAGCAGCCCCTTGATAGGGGCCAACTATGGCTACACCTTC.